What follows describes a single T cell receptor (beta chain). The data derive from a study of blood T cell repertoires in COVID-19. Across the whole study: PBMCs, B-cell-depleted T cells, or T cells provided the cDNA or gDNA that made up the material.

Enrollment of patients from Seattle took place during active infection, with longitudinal follow-up. Trimming removed 5 bases from V and 4 bases from J; junction bases left unmatched: 7. In germline, CDR1 is SEHNR, CDR2 FQNEAQ (reference sequence). The CDR3 runs 15 residues. The repertoire was sequenced with immunoSEQ multiplex PCR; TCRdb's copy has only in-frame clones and lacks some. Altogether around 250,000 clones are present, approximately 89% being singletons, with the ten largest covering approximately 10%. The gene calls are TRBV7-9 and TRBJ2-5; 10 nucleotides align to TRBD1. This sequence originates from an older woman with COVID-19, enrolled during active disease. Sequencing was done on a sample of peripheral blood. The CDR3 loop reads CASSIARQGAETQYF. CDR3 DNA sequence: TGTGCCAGCAGCATCGCGCGACAGGGGGCAGAGACCCAGTACTTC.